The sequence of this T cell receptor beta chain was determined in a study of OX40 agonist ivuxolimab in advanced cancers. Looking at the study overall: Dose-escalation patients had hepatocellular carcinoma, melanoma, renal cell or head and neck cancer. Of mixed ages from about 23 to 90 and averaging roughly 66 years, the group was about 80% male.

The sample holds a few counts of this clone. The antigen is not known. This CDR3 contains 12 residues. Looked up from germline, CDR1 is SEHNR and CDR2 is FQNEAQ (reference sequence). The V end lost 5 bases, the J end lost 3 bases, and 5 bases lay between the germline ends. Using immunoSEQ multiplex PCR, the repertoire was profiled, and TCRdb retains in-frame clones only, with some absent. This repertoire shows 75,000 or so clones, about 83% found once; its top ten account for around 25%. Study-level points and caveats: CD4+ and CD8+ blood T cells expanded clonally by week 6 at 0.1 to 3.0 mg/kg.

This sequence was found in an adult with an advanced solid tumor such as melanoma, head and neck, liver or kidney cancer. This rearrangement joins TRBV7-9 to TRBJ1-5; D not resolved. Sequences were derived from CD4+ or CD8+ T cells sorted from blood, sampled in a trial of the OX40 agonist ivuxolimab. The DNA for the CDR3 is TGTGCCAGCAGCGCCGACAATCAGCCCCAGCATTTT. Translated: CASSADNQPQHF.